The 7 T cell receptor beta chains given below trace back to one sample, sequenced in a study of blood T cell repertoires in COVID-19 (dated by TCRdb to between 2020 and 2021). The method was the immunoSEQ multiplex PCR assay. In TCRdb, the immuneACCESS table is reduced to in-frame sequences with V and J assigned. These tables do not hold every clone; where another copy was compared, an unresolved V gene accounts for under half, and the others remain unexplained. Within this sample are approximately 470,000 clones, with roughly 90% of them counted one time only. Of the sample, about 0.75% falls within the top ten clones. Source material: PBMCs or T cells enriched from blood (not recorded which). The receptor source for this set is a woman under 30 who had recovered from COVID-19.

The gene calls are TRBV1 and TRBJ1-5. TRBV1 is listed as a pseudogene. The CDR3 totals 16 residues. The CDR3 sequence is CTSSQVISGSNQPQHF. The CDR3 bases are TGCACCAGCAGCCAAGTAATTTCGGGGAGCAATCAGCCCCAGCATTTT.

This clone was seen more than once but under ten times. The genes are TRBV6-2 or TRBV6-3 and TRBJ1-1; weak D call: TRBD1 (5 bases). The germline gives CDR1 MNHEY, CDR2 SVGEGT. V lost 0 bases and J 8 bases, leaving 10 bases between the germline ends. The CDR3 is made up of 13 amino acids. CDR3 DNA: TGTGCCAGCAGTTACTCTAGGCAGGGCGAAGCTTTCTTT. Protein sequence: CASSYSRQGEAFF.

This clone has more than one count but fewer than ten. The chain joins TRBV3-1 (or the pseudogene TRBV3-2) to TRBJ1-2; the D is unclear. There are 14 residues in the CDR3. Trimming removed 1 base at V and 8 bases at J, with 14 bases between. Per the germline V gene, CDR1 is LGHDT and CDR2 is YNNKEL (reference sequence). The CDR3 nucleotides are TGTGCCAGCAGCCAAGTCGGGAGAGGGAGCGGCTACACCTTC. Translation gives CASSQVGRGSGYTF.

The rearrangement joins TRBV20-1 to TRBJ1-5; D gene unclear. This CDR3 comprises 14 residues. V shed 3 bases and J shed 4 bases, with 13 bases lying between them. Germline V gives CDR1 DFQATT, CDR2 SNEGSKA (reference sequence). The CDR3 DNA reads TGCAGTGCTAGTGCGGGAGGTCCTAATCAGCCCCAGCATTTT. Its translation is CSASAGGPNQPQHF.

The V and J genes are TRBV21-1 and TRBJ2-7; TRBD2 reflects the table's D call only, with no check against the DNA. TRBV21-1 is a recognized pseudogene. The CDR3 is 15 amino acids. The CDR3 DNA reads as TGTGCCAGCAGCCCCCGAGGGGGGGCGAACTACGAGCAGTACTTC. It is translated as CASSPRGGANYEQYF.

This clone was seen only once. This chain joins TRBV5-8 and TRBJ1-1; 10 bases fit TRBD1. The germline gives CDR1 SGHTS, CDR2 YDEGEE. J gave up 0 bases and V 4 bases, and 9 bases lay outside the gene matches. The CDR3 is 17 residues long. CDR3: CASSHRDRGNLNTEAFF. The CDR3 bases are TGTGCCAGCAGCCACCGGGACAGGGGAAACTTGAACACTGAAGCTTTCTTT.

The V gene is TRBV7-2, the J gene TRBJ1-2, with no clear D. Trimming left V 1 base short and J 3 bases short, with 12 bases between. The CDR3 sequence is 15 residues long. Looked up from germline, CDR1 is SGHTA and CDR2 is FQGNSA. The CDR3 sequence is CASSLESRSDYGYTF. The CDR3 bases are TGTGCCAGCAGCTTAGAATCCCGTAGTGACTATGGCTACACCTTC. The whole variable domain, remainder taken from reference TRBV7-2 and TRBJ1-2, is GAGVSQSPSNKVTEKGKDVELRCDPISGHTALYWYRQSLGQGLEFLIYFQGNSAPDKSGLPSDRFSAERTGGSVSTLTIQRTQQEDSAVYLCASSLESRSDYGYTFGSGTRLTVV.